The 30 T cell receptor beta chains reported below all come from one sample, sequenced in a study of identical twins listed by TCRdb under 2016. Library generation was performed with 5' RACE. The reads were generated on an Illumina HiSeq 2000. TCRdb reprocessed the public reads (quality trimming at Q25 with fastp, clone calling with MiXCR) and kept in-frame beta chains. Each record represents a unique CDR3 protein, reported with the most common genes and DNA among its rows. In this sample the table shows about 550,000 distinct CDR3 sequences, 20% to 25% of which occur a single time. The ten largest make up 0.45% to 0.5% of the sample. This sample also belongs to another study, concerning yellow fever vaccine responses in identical twins.

The specimen was CD4+ T cells sorted from blood. These receptor sequences come from a woman between 18 and 29 years old in good health.

This clonotype has more than one count but fewer than ten. J is TRBJ2-4 and V is TRBV7-8; 9 nucleotides line up with TRBD1. Germline V gene sequence: CDR1 SGHVS, CDR2 FQNEAQ. The ends lost 5 bases at V and 3 bases at J; junction bases unmatched: 8. This CDR3 has 16 amino acids. The CDR3, as DNA: TGTGCCAGCAGCCGGGGACAGGGAATCGGCAAAAACATTCAGTACTTC. It translates to CASSRGQGIGKNIQYF.

The genes are TRBV5-1 and TRBJ2-1, with 7 bases aligning to TRBD2. Germline CDR1 SGHRS, CDR2 YFSETQ. The CDR3 length is 16 residues. Losses at the gene ends were 4 bases for V and 0 bases for J; bases not matched to a gene: 7. The CDR3 loop reads CASSLLWGGSYNEQFF. Here the CDR3 DNA reads TGCGCCAGCAGCCTTTTATGGGGGGGCTCCTACAATGAGCAGTTCTTC.

This clonotype has a handful of counts. V is TRBV3-1 and J is TRBJ1-3, with a weak D call TRBD1 (6 bases). Germline assignment: CDR1 LGHDT and CDR2 YNNKEL (reference sequence). The CDR3 is 14 residues long. Trimming removed 4 bases at V and 3 bases at J, with 10 bases between. The CDR3 protein is CASSPGTFGNTIYF. CDR3 nucleotide sequence: TGTGCCAGCAGCCCGGGGACATTTGGAAACACCATATATTTT.

The rearrangement joins TRBV20-1 to TRBJ1-2; D is unresolved. CDR1 is DFQATT and CDR2 is SNEGSKA in the germline V gene (reference sequence). CDR3 length: 13 residues. The germline V and J ends were trimmed by 4 bases and 4 bases, with 13 bases remaining between them. CDR3 region: CSANTEGSYGYTF. The DNA of the CDR3 is TGCAGTGCTAACACCGAAGGGAGCTATGGCTACACCTTC.

The chain uses TRBV20-1 and TRBJ2-1, with TRBD2 identical over 8 bases. Germline V CDR1 and CDR2: DFQATT, SNEGSKA (reference sequence). Germline trimming cut 4 bases from V and 0 bases from J; bases unmatched to any gene: 5. This CDR3 spans 15 amino acids. CDR3 loop: CSATPAGVSYNEQFF. DNA of the CDR3: TGCAGTGCTACGCCAGCGGGAGTCTCCTACAATGAGCAGTTCTTC.

The rearrangement uses TRBV20-1 and TRBJ2-6; TRBD1 aligns across 9 bases. V trimming: 3 bases; J trimming: 0 bases; junction bases outside the gene matches: 9. Germline CDR1 is DFQATT and CDR2 is SNEGSKA (reference sequence). There are 18 residues in the CDR3. This CDR3 is CSASSPGQGSSGANVLTF. DNA of the CDR3: TGCAGTGCTAGTTCCCCGGGACAGGGAAGCTCTGGGGCCAACGTCCTGACTTTC.

This clonotype has just a few counts. The V and J genes are TRBV7-9 and TRBJ1-4; D is possibly TRBD1 (5 bases). The CDR3 runs 15 residues. V lost 6 bases to trimming and J lost 8 bases, with 19 bases between them. The germline V gene encodes CDR1 SEHNR and CDR2 FQNEAQ (reference sequence). CDR3 region: CASSLMGVADEKLFF. Written as DNA, the CDR3 is TGTGCCAGCAGTCTGATGGGGGTAGCAGACGAAAAACTGTTTTTT.

CDR3 sequence: CASSLARASVYEQYF. CDR3 coding DNA: TGTGCCAGCAGTTTAGCGCGGGCTAGCGTCTACGAGCAGTACTTC. The rearrangement joins TRBV12-3 or TRBV12-4 to TRBJ2-7, with D possibly TRBD2 on 6 matching bases. V lost 0 bases and J lost 3, with 12 bases in between. The CDR3 spans 15 residues.

The table lists this clonotype with a few counts. The rearrangement joins TRBV10-3 to TRBJ2-7, with 10 nucleotides matching TRBD2. Looked up from germline, CDR1 is ENHRY and CDR2 is SYGVKD. CDR3 length: 15 residues. Trimming removed 2 bases from V and 5 bases from J; junction bases left unmatched: 6. The CDR3, as DNA: TGTGCCATCAGTGAGCCCGGGCTAGCGGGAGACGAGCAGTACTTC. This sequence encodes CAISEPGLAGDEQYF.

The chain uses TRBV7-9 and TRBJ2-7; perhaps D is TRBD1 or TRBD2 (5 bases each). The V gene lost 5 bases and the J gene lost 6 bases, with 14 bases spanning the gap. The CDR3 loop spans 13 amino acids. Germline CDR1 reads SEHNR; CDR2 reads FQNEAQ (reference sequence). The CDR3, as DNA: TGTGCCAGCAGCCCGTTGTGGGACCCCGAGCAGTACTTC. The encoded protein is CASSPLWDPEQYF.

This clonotype came up a few times. The chain couples TRBV29-1 to TRBJ2-7; 7 bases are shared with TRBD1. Germline assignment: CDR1 SQVTM and CDR2 ANQGSEA. V was pared by 7 bases and J by 2 bases, with 5 bases of the junction left unmatched. There are 12 residues in the CDR3. The CDR3 DNA reads as TGCAGCGCGGGACAGAGAACCTACGAGCAGTACTTC. Translated, it gives CSAGQRTYEQYF.

The CDR3 bases are TGTGCCAGCAGTCCGGGACGGGACTACGAGCAGTACTTC. Its translation is CASSPGRDYEQYF. The chain links TRBV2 to TRBJ2-7; D tentatively fits TRBD1 or TRBD2 (5 bases each). V lost 5 bases and J 3 bases, leaving 11 bases between the germline ends. The CDR3 has 13 residues. CDR1 and CDR2 (germline): SNHLY, FYNNEI.

This clonotype was seen just once. The CDR3 nucleotides are TGCGCCAGCAGCCCTGGGGGGGGCGCAAACGGGGAGCTGTTTTTT. Residues: CASSPGGGANGELFF. V and J are TRBV5-1 and TRBJ2-2; TRBD2 is a possible D gene (7 bases). Looked up from germline, CDR1 is SGHRS and CDR2 is YFSETQ. Deletions cut 4 bases from V and 7 bases from J, with 17 bases between. CDR3 length equals 15 residues. Based on the CDR3 plus reference TRBV5-1 and TRBJ2-2, the full variable domain is KAGVTQTPRYLIKTRGQQVTLSCSPISGHRSVSWYQQTPGQGLQFLFEYFSETQRNKGNFPGRFSGRQFSNSRSEMNVSTLELGDSALYLCASSPGGGANGELFFGEGSRLTVL.

The table lists this clonotype with a few counts. The chain has TRBV10-3 and TRBJ1-6; TRBD1 might be the D (5 bases). V gave up 0 bases and J gave up 7 bases, with 10 bases separating them. This CDR3 spans 15 amino acids. Germline assignment: CDR1 ENHRY and CDR2 SYGVKD. The CDR3 reads CAISESRGLNSPLHF. In nucleotides, the CDR3 is TGTGCCATCAGTGAGTCTCGGGGCCTAAATTCACCCCTCCACTTT.

The rearrangement uses TRBV7-9 and TRBJ1-2; D remains ambiguous. The CDR3 is 13 residues long. Deletions cut 5 bases from V and 4 bases from J, with 11 bases between. From germline, CDR1 is SEHNR and CDR2 FQNEAQ (reference sequence). The CDR3 loop reads CASSHQAGYGYTF. Here the CDR3 DNA reads TGTGCCAGCAGCCACCAGGCGGGCTATGGCTACACCTTC.

This clonotype appeared a few times. The chain couples TRBV2 to TRBJ2-7; possibly TRBD1 for D (6 bases). Germline values: CDR1 SNHLY, CDR2 FYNNEI. CDR3 length: 13 amino acids. Trimming took 6 bases from V and 6 from J, leaving 15 bases between them. DNA of the CDR3: TGTGCCAGCAGCTCCTCGGTAGGGGGCGAGCAGTACTTC. This encodes CASSSSVGGEQYF.

The chain is built from TRBV12-3 or TRBV12-4 and TRBJ2-3, with 9 bases that match TRBD1. CDR3 length: 17 residues. V dropped 5 bases and J dropped 2; count of bases not matched to a gene: 11. The chain's CDR3 is CASSPLMGQGLTDTQYF. The CDR3 DNA is TGTGCCAGCAGTCCCCTCATGGGACAGGGTCTCACAGATACGCAGTATTTT.

This clonotype was detected ten times or more. The chain uses TRBV12-3 or TRBV12-4 and TRBJ2-3; the D is unclear. Trimming removed 1 base at V and 0 bases at J, with 8 bases between. This CDR3 comprises 15 residues. CDR3: CASSLVMGSTDTQYF. The CDR3 region has the DNA TGTGCCAGCAGTTTAGTCATGGGAAGCACAGATACGCAGTATTTT.

This clonotype was detected a few times. This rearrangement joins TRBV5-1 to TRBJ2-1; possibly TRBD2 for D (6 bases). Trimming removed 3 bases at V and 0 bases at J, with 16 bases between. Germline CDR1 and CDR2: SGHRS and YFSETQ. The CDR3 has 17 residues. CDR3 amino acids: CASSSEGGLSSYNEQFF. In DNA, the CDR3 is TGCGCCAGCAGCTCGGAGGGCGGGCTTAGCTCCTACAATGAGCAGTTCTTC.

J is TRBJ1-6 and V is TRBV11-2; no firm D call. Germline V gene sequence: CDR1 SGHAT, CDR2 FQNNGV. There are 15 residues in the CDR3. V was pared by 1 base and J by 8 bases, with 12 bases between. CDR3: CASSLVETVDSPLHF. In nucleotides, the CDR3 is TGTGCCAGCAGCTTAGTGGAAACAGTAGATTCACCCCTCCACTTT.

V and J are TRBV7-2 and TRBJ2-1, with a tentative D call TRBD2 (6 bases). The V end was cut by 5 bases, the J end by 6 bases, with 14 bases between. This CDR3 region has 14 residues. The germline gives CDR1 SGHTA, CDR2 FQGNSA. The CDR3 reads CASSIGGPSNEQFF. CDR3 DNA: TGTGCCAGCAGCATAGGAGGGCCTTCCAATGAGCAGTTCTTC.

A few counts support this clonotype. The genes are TRBV5-6 and TRBJ1-1; perhaps TRBD1 as D (5 bases). The V gene lost 2 bases and the J gene lost 6 bases, with 20 bases spanning the gap. There are 16 residues in the CDR3. In germline, CDR1 is SGHDT, CDR2 YYEEEE. This CDR3 reads CASSFRVLRGFAEAFF. Written as DNA, the CDR3 is TGTGCCAGCAGCTTCCGGGTCCTACGGGGGTTTGCTGAAGCTTTCTTT.

This chain joins TRBV7-2 and TRBJ2-3, with TRBD1 as a possible D gene (5 bases). Germline CDR1 is SGHTA and CDR2 is FQGNSA. The V and J ends lost 7 bases and 3 bases respectively, with 14 bases between them. The CDR3 spans 14 residues. The CDR3 nucleotides read TGTGCCAGCACCCCCCCAGGGTTGACAGATACGCAGTATTTT. This codes for CASTPPGLTDTQYF.

The chain recombines TRBV29-1 with TRBJ2-6; D remains unclear. V dropped 2 bases and J dropped 1 base, with 0 bases sitting between them. The germline CDR1 and CDR2 sequences are SQVTM and ANQGSEA. The CDR3 contains 12 residues. CDR3 residues: CSVESGANVLTF. The CDR3 coding sequence is TGCAGCGTTGAATCTGGGGCCAACGTCCTGACTTTC.

This clonotype was counted only a few times. The rearrangement uses TRBV12-3 or TRBV12-4 and TRBJ1-3, with a possible D match to TRBD1 (6 bases). The length of the CDR3 is 13 residues. V was pared by 3 bases and J by 8 bases, with 11 bases between. The CDR3 region is CASSFAHRDTIYF. The DNA for the CDR3 is TGTGCCAGCAGTTTCGCCCACAGGGACACCATATATTTT.

This clonotype was counted between two and nine times. This chain links TRBV5-1 with TRBJ2-1; D uncertain. Trimming stripped 0 bases from V and 1 base from J, with 11 bases between. Germline V gene sequence: CDR1 SGHRS, CDR2 YFSETQ. This CDR3 comprises 16 residues. The CDR3 region has the DNA TGCGCCAGCAGCTTGGGGCAGAAGGTTTCCTACAATGAGCAGTTCTTC. It specifies CASSLGQKVSYNEQFF.

The chain couples TRBV20-1 to TRBJ2-1, with TRBD2 matching over 13 bases. Germline CDR1 is DFQATT and CDR2 is SNEGSKA (reference sequence). V was pared by 8 bases and J by 1 base, with 5 bases of the junction left unmatched. The CDR3 has 15 amino acids. CDR3 DNA: TGCAGTCTCCGACTAGCGGGGGGATCCTACAATGAGCAGTTCTTC. It encodes CSLRLAGGSYNEQFF.

The rearrangement links TRBV20-1 to TRBJ2-7; a weak D match, TRBD2 (5 bases). Germline lookup yields CDR1 DFQATT and CDR2 SNEGSKA (reference sequence). The CDR3 length is 12 residues. Between the trimmed V and J ends, which lost 6 bases and 4 bases, there was a span of 13 bases. Here the CDR3 DNA reads TGCAGTGCCACCGGGAATAGGTACGAGCAGTACTTC. Translation gives CSATGNRYEQYF.

This clonotype has just a few counts. The V call is TRBV5-6, the J call TRBJ2-7; D is perhaps TRBD1 (6 bases). Trimming took off 1 base at V and 4 bases at J, with 15 bases between the two ends. Per germline, CDR1 SGHDT and CDR2 YYEEEE. The CDR3 runs to 15 residues. CDR3 loop: CASSLRFRGRYEQYV. In DNA form, the CDR3 reads TGTGCCAGCAGCTTGCGTTTCAGGGGAAGGTACGAGCAGTACGTC.

This clonotype was seen a handful of times. The V call is TRBV10-3, the J call TRBJ2-5; D is possibly TRBD1 or TRBD2 (6 bases each). Germline V lookup: CDR1 ENHRY, CDR2 SYGVKD. Trimming removed 5 bases at V and 3 bases at J, with 19 bases between. This CDR3 has 16 amino acids. The CDR3 DNA reads TGTGCCATCAGTCCCTTGGGAGGACAGTATAAAGAGACCCAGTACTTC. It translates to CAISPLGGQYKETQYF.